Listed below are T cell receptor beta chains from one sample, sequenced in a study of CD8 T cells in Susac syndrome. TCRdb itself ran the immunoSEQ multiplex PCR reads through MiXCR, one entry per CDR3 protein. The sample records more than 55,000 distinct CDR3 sequences, around 96% being singletons. Sequencing was performed on CD4+ T cells from PBMCs. The receptor source for this set is a human donor with multiple sclerosis. Both conserved end residues are part of each CDR3. The D gene is left open where the match is weak. The size entry is marked missing in some rows and otherwise reads once, few, many or a size class.

abundance	j_gene	v_gene	d_gene	CDR3aa	CDR3nt
NA	TRBJ2-3	TRBV7-9	NA	CASTQPLFTDTQYF	TGTGCCAGTACGCAGCCTTTATTCACAGATACGCAGTATTTT
NA	TRBJ2-5	TRBV4-2	TRBD1	CASSQGQSRETQYF	TGTGCCAGCAGCCAGGGACAGTCCCGAGAGACCCAGTACTTC
NA	TRBJ2-1	TRBV27	NA	CASTSRRGGNEQFF	TGTGCCAGCACCTCACGGCGGGGAGGAAATGAGCAGTTCTTC
NA	TRBJ2-7	TRBV3-1	TRBD2	CASGLHPSSGAEQYF	TGTGCCAGCGGCCTACACCCGTCTAGCGGGGCAGAGCAGTACTTC
NA	TRBJ2-1	TRBV20-1	TRBD2	CSAPRGTSGGGLSYNEQFF	TGCAGTGCTCCCCGAGGGACTAGCGGGGGGGGACTTTCCTACAATGAGCAGTTCTTC
NA	TRBJ2-7	TRBV5-4	NA	CASSLEVGPYEQYF	TGTGCCAGCAGCTTGGAGGTAGGGCCCTACGAGCAGTACTTC
NA	TRBJ1-3	TRBV6-5	NA	CASSYSKRSSGNTIYF	TGTGCCAGCAGTTACTCGAAGCGGAGCTCTGGAAACACCATATATTTT
NA	TRBJ2-4	TRBV29-1	TRBD1	CSASLGTGPNIQYF	TGCAGCGCCAGTCTCGGGACAGGGCCAAACATTCAGTACTTC
NA	TRBJ1-1	TRBV9	NA	CASSVGGLATEAFF	TGTGCCAGCAGCGTTGGGGGGTTGGCCACTGAAGCTTTCTTT
once	TRBJ2-6	TRBV2	NA	CASSPPRASGANVLTF	TGTGCCAGCAGCCCTCCCCGGGCCTCTGGGGCCAACGTCCTGACTTTC
NA	TRBJ2-7	TRBV29-1	TRBD1	CSVGRQGAHEQYF	TGCAGCGTTGGTCGGCAGGGGGCCCACGAGCAGTACTTC
NA	TRBJ2-3	TRBV3-1	TRBD1	CASSQEPGQLTDTQYF	TGTGCCAGCAGCCAGGAACCGGGACAGCTCACAGATACGCAGTATTTT
NA	TRBJ1-2	TRBV20-1	TRBD1	CSAEVGQAMPYATF	TGCAGTGCGGAGGTGGGACAGGCAATGCCGTACGCCACCTTC
NA	TRBJ1-5	TRBV20-1	NA	CSAKIAGGGQPQHF	TGCAGTGCAAAAATCGCGGGAGGTGGGCAGCCCCAGCATTTT
NA	TRBJ2-1	TRBV2	NA	CASSDLRVYNEQFF	TGTGCCAGCAGTGATCTCCGTGTCTACAATGAGCAGTTCTTC
once	TRBJ1-6	TRBV3-1	NA	CASSQDNRYSPLHF	TGTGCCAGCAGCCAAGATAACAGATACTCACCCCTCCACTTT
NA	TRBJ2-5	TRBV7-2	NA	CASSPGPSQETQYF	TGTGCCAGCAGCCCCGGACCGTCCCAAGAGACCCAGTACTTC
NA	TRBJ2-5	TRBV5-1	NA	CASSLVLAETQYF	TGCGCCAGCAGCTTGGTTCTAGCGGAGACCCAGTACTTC
once	TRBJ2-7	TRBV18	TRBD1	CASSPPGTGFYEQYF	TGTGCCAGCTCTCCCCCCGGGACAGGGTTCTACGAGCAGTACTTC
NA	TRBJ1-6	TRBV29-1	TRBD1	CSVQDRGNSPLHF	TGCAGCGTCCAGGACAGGGGTAATTCACCCCTCCACTTT
NA	TRBJ2-5	TRBV3-1	NA	CASSQAGVRTQYF	TGTGCCAGCAGCCAAGCAGGAGTGAGGACCCAGTACTTC
NA	TRBJ2-7	TRBV7-9	NA	CASSLDRVEQYF	TGTGCCAGCAGCTTAGACAGGGTCGAGCAGTACTTC
NA	TRBJ2-7	TRBV7-9	NA	CASSLVFEDPPPYEQYF	TGTGCCAGCAGCTTAGTGTTCGAGGATCCCCCTCCCTACGAGCAGTACTTC
NA	TRBJ2-1	TRBV6-1	NA	CASSHSSEQFF	TGTGCCAGCAGTCATAGTTCGGAGCAGTTCTTC
NA	TRBJ2-5	TRBV27	TRBD2	CASSFLLGGDRETQYF	TGTGCCAGCAGTTTCCTCCTTGGGGGGGATAGGGAGACCCAGTACTTC
NA	TRBJ1-2	TRBV28	NA	CASMLQGTYGYTF	TGTGCCAGCATGCTACAGGGTACCTATGGCTACACCTTC
once	TRBJ1-1	TRBV29-1	TRBD1	CSVLLGGEGFEAFF	TGCAGCGTCCTCCTAGGGGGCGAGGGGTTTGAAGCTTTCTTT
NA	TRBJ1-1	TRBV7-9	NA	CASSLGGRENTEAFF	TGTGCCAGCAGCCTAGGGGGGAGGGAGAACACTGAAGCTTTCTTT
once	TRBJ1-6	TRBV15	NA	CATSRVRVSPLHF	TGTGCCACCAGCAGAGTTCGGGTCTCACCCCTCCACTTT
NA	TRBJ1-1	TRBV4-2	TRBD1	CASSSRDRGMNTEAFF	TGTGCCAGCAGCTCCCGGGACAGGGGCATGAACACTGAAGCTTTCTTT
NA	TRBJ2-2	TRBV2	TRBD2	CASSRLAGSTGELFF	TGTGCCAGCAGTAGACTAGCGGGGAGTACCGGGGAGCTGTTTTTT
NA	TRBJ2-7	TRBV29-1	NA	CSVTGIPPYEQYF	TGCAGCGTTACCGGGATTCCTCCCTACGAGCAGTACTTC
once	TRBJ1-1	TRBV24-1	NA	CATSETGREAFF	TGTGCCACCAGTGAGACGGGTCGAGAAGCTTTCTTT
NA	TRBJ1-4	TRBV11-3	TRBD1	CASSEQDETGGRREKLFF	TGTGCCAGCAGCGAACAAGACGAGACAGGGGGCCGGAGGGAAAAACTGTTTTTT
NA	TRBJ2-1	TRBV24-1	NA	CATSRGMSYNEQFF	TGTGCCACCAGTAGGGGAATGTCCTACAATGAGCAGTTCTTC
NA	TRBJ2-7	TRBV3-1	TRBD1	CASSLDRVSYEQYF	TGTGCCAGCAGCCTGGACAGGGTCTCCTACGAGCAGTACTTC
NA	TRBJ2-7	TRBV4-2	NA	CASSQDPGLPYEQYF	TGTGCCAGCAGCCAAGATCCAGGGTTACCCTACGAGCAGTACTTC
NA	TRBJ1-1	TRBV2	NA	CASRGPGLNTEAFF	TGTGCCAGCAGGGGCCCGGGATTGAACACTGAAGCTTTCTTT
NA	TRBJ1-5	TRBV6-5	NA	CASSYRPGGGQPQHF	TGTGCCAGCAGTTACCGCCCCGGAGGTGGTCAGCCCCAGCATTTT
NA	TRBJ2-3	TRBV5-1	TRBD1	CASSPFEGASTDTQYF	TGCGCCAGCAGCCCCTTTGAGGGGGCAAGCACAGATACGCAGTATTTT
NA	TRBJ1-2	TRBV30	NA	CAWSLERDYGYTF	TGTGCCTGGAGTCTGGAAAGAGACTATGGCTACACCTTC
NA	TRBJ2-1	TRBV4-3	NA	CTSSQVRVSYNEQFF	TGCACCAGCAGCCAAGTCCGGGTCTCCTACAATGAGCAGTTCTTC
once	TRBJ2-3	TRBV4-2	NA	CASRPNRLNTDTQYF	TGTGCCAGCAGGCCCAACAGACTAAACACAGATACGCAGTATTTT
NA	TRBJ2-1	TRBV3-1	NA	CASSHGGSGNEQFF	TGTGCCAGCAGCCATGGGGGGTCAGGGAATGAGCAGTTCTTC
NA	TRBJ2-7	TRBV2	NA	CASSEEGAYEQYF	TGTGCCAGCAGTGAGGAGGGGGCTTACGAGCAGTACTTC
NA	TRBJ2-3	TRBV1	NA	CTSSQDRIAGVRGDTQYF	TGCACCAGCAGCCAAGATCGAATAGCGGGGGTACGTGGAGATACGCAGTATTTT
NA	TRBJ1-1	TRBV6-5	NA	CASSYRGRNTEAFF	TGTGCCAGCAGTTATAGGGGCAGGAACACTGAAGCTTTCTTT
NA	TRBJ2-3	TRBV11-2	TRBD2	CASSFGLVLSDTQYF	TGTGCCAGCAGCTTCGGACTAGTCTTGTCAGATACGCAGTATTTT
NA	TRBJ2-3	TRBV3-1	NA	CASSQAGSTDTQYF	TGTGCCAGCAGCCAAGCAGGCTCAACAGATACGCAGTATTTT
NA	TRBJ2-7	TRBV30	NA	CAWSSGAQSVSYEQYF	TGTGCCTGGAGTTCTGGGGCGCAGTCCGTTTCCTACGAGCAGTACTTC
NA	TRBJ1-2	TRBV30	TRBD1	CAWSPTGKDGYTF	TGTGCCTGGAGCCCGACAGGGAAAGATGGCTACACCTTC
NA	TRBJ1-1	TRBV7-9	TRBD1	CASSKQGVGTEAFF	TGTGCCAGCAGCAAACAGGGGGTTGGCACTGAAGCTTTCTTT
NA	TRBJ2-1	TRBV11-3	NA	CASSPTDTYNEQFF	TGTGCCAGCAGCCCTACAGATACCTACAATGAGCAGTTCTTC
few	TRBJ2-3	TRBV5-6	TRBD2	CASSLAGGTDTQYF	TGTGCCAGCAGCTTGGCGGGGGGAACAGATACGCAGTATTTT
NA	TRBJ1-2	TRBV20-1	TRBD1	CSATPHRGYGYTF	TGCAGTGCAACCCCTCACAGGGGCTATGGCTACACCTTC